This TCR beta chain comes out of a study of beta chain features in type 1 diabetes. cDNA synthesis used the whole RNA isolate, giving expressed TCRB sequences. Using immunoSEQ multiplex PCR, the repertoire was profiled, and TCRdb retains in-frame clones only, with some absent. The table includes approximately 470,000 clones, approximately 28% detected once. This clone was observed a handful of times. Sequencing was carried out using naive CD4+ T cells from blood. This TCR derives from a man aged 18 to 29 in good health.

CDR3 protein: CAWDRGSTDTQYF. The CDR3 nucleotides read TGTGCCTGGGACAGGGGGAGCACAGATACGCAGTATTTT. This chain uses TRBV30 with TRBJ2-3; 9 bases are a match to TRBD1. V gave up 5 bases and J gave up 0 bases; unmatched junction bases: 0. This CDR3 has 13 amino acids. Germline CDR1 GTSNPN, CDR2 SVGIG (reference sequence).